These T cell receptor beta chains were read from a single sample in a study of CD4+ T cells in melanoma. Libraries were prepared by immunoSEQ multiplex PCR; TCRdb keeps only in-frame clonotypes and omits some of them. The sample has roughly 110,000 clones, about 90% seen once. The sample was peripheral blood. All receptors come from a human donor with melanoma. The CDR3 runs from the conserved cysteine through the conserved F or W. Each record gives: V gene, J gene, CDR3 length, CDR3 protein.

TRBV28	TRBJ2-7	15	CASRRAQGAGYEQYF
TRBV5-1	TRBJ2-3	16	CASSWGLAGRADTQYF
TRBV11-3	TRBJ1-6	13	CASSLELNSPLHF
TRBV9	TRBJ2-7	15	CASSAGQSSSYEQYF
TRBV30	TRBJ2-4	16	CAWRLSVSGRKNIQYF
TRBV4-1	TRBJ1-6	15	CASSQEGARNSPLHF
TRBV2	TRBJ2-5	14	CASSEPLRGETQYF
TRBV28	TRBJ1-4	14	CASSLRQGREKLFF
TRBV27	TRBJ2-7	14	CASKLGGLAYEQYF
TRBV4-2	TRBJ2-6	16	CASSQSGHSGANVLTF
TRBV7-8	TRBJ2-5	11	CASSLAGLQYF
TRBV30	TRBJ1-6	15	CAWQGGGSYNSPLHF
TRBV7-2	TRBJ1-1	14	CASSFRQALSEAFF
TRBV7-9	TRBJ2-7	14	CASSLGPGPYEQYF
TRBV7-6	TRBJ2-5	16	CASSFALELVLGTQYF
TRBV28	TRBJ2-1	18	CASSQTPKTSGSRNEQFF
TRBV5-1	TRBJ1-4	14	CASSSTGLNEKLFF
TRBV5-6	TRBJ1-3	15	CASSLQGATGNTIYF
TRBV4-1	TRBJ2-2	16	CASSTILDRGGGELFF
TRBV20-1	TRBJ2-1	11	CSVPWVDEQFF
TRBV6-6	TRBJ1-2	13	CASIDRGLGGYTF
TRBV5-1	TRBJ2-2	13	CASSLEGTGELFF
TRBV7-9	TRBJ2-4	15	CASSPTSGTGNIQYF
TRBV19	TRBJ1-3	10	CASIASTIYF
TRBV9	TRBJ2-1	13	CASSVGSPNEQFF
TRBV27	TRBJ1-5	14	CATRRAGGNQPQHF
TRBV7-2	TRBJ2-2	14	CASSSSRGTGELFF
TRBV29-1	TRBJ2-7	14	CSVPVGGRAYEQYF
TRBV19	TRBJ2-2	15	CASRPVEGSTGELFF
TRBV9	TRBJ2-2	16	CASSVGVSIMAGELFF
TRBV27	TRBJ2-7	12	CASSQGLYEQYF
TRBV5-5	TRBJ1-5	15	CASSLLAGGNQPQHF
TRBV7-9	TRBJ2-6	16	CASSLSWLEGANVLTF
TRBV11-2	TRBJ1-1	13	CASSLSGNTEAFF
TRBV13	TRBJ2-2	16	CASSSLTESLTGELFF
TRBV6-1	TRBJ1-1	12	CASGGWNTEAFF
TRBV7-3	TRBJ1-5	15	CASSLEGGMGQPQHF
TRBV6-5	TRBJ1-2	15	CASRIRTGGTYGYTF
TRBV5-1	TRBJ1-4	15	CASSLAIGANEKLFF
TRBV30	TRBJ1-1	13	CAWTRQGITEAFF
TRBV6-1	TRBJ1-5	13	CASSSTTGQPQHF
TRBV5-8	TRBJ2-2	15	CASSLDRILTGELFF
TRBV5-1	TRBJ2-5	16	CASTPLAGGPGETQYF
TRBV11-2	TRBJ2-2	16	CASSLFGTGNTGELFF
TRBV6-5	TRBJ1-3	14	CASSYTVGGNTIYF